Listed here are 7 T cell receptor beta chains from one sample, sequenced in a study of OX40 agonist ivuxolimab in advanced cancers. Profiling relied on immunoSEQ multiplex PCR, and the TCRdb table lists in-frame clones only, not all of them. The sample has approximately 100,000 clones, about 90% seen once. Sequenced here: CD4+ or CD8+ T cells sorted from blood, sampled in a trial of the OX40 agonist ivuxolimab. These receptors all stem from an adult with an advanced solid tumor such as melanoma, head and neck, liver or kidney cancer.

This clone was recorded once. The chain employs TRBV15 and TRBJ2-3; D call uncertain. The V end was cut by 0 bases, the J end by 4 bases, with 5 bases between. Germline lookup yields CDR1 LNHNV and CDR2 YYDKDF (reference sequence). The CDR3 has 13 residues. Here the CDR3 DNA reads TGTGCCACCAGCAGAGATCTGGCAGATACGCAGTATTTT. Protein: CATSRDLADTQYF.

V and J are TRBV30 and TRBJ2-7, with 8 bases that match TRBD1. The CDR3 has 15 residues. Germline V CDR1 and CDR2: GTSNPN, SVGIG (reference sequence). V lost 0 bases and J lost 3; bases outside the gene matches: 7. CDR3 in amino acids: CAWSVPYRGVYEQYF. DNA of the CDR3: TGTGCCTGGAGTGTACCTTACAGGGGGGTCTACGAGCAGTACTTC.

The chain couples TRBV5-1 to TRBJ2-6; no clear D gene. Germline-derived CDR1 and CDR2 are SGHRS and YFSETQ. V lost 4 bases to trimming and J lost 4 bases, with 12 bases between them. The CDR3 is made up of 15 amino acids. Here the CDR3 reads CASSQAPGGANVLTF. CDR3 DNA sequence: TGCGCCAGCAGCCAAGCGCCTGGAGGGGCCAACGTCCTGACTTTC. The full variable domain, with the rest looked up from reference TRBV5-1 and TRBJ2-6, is KAGVTQTPRYLIKTRGQQVTLSCSPISGHRSVSWYQQTPGQGLQFLFEYFSETQRNKGNFPGRFSGRQFSNSRSEMNVSTLELGDSALYLCASSQAPGGANVLTFGAGSRLTVL.

The CDR3 spells CAFSGGSYEQYF. The DNA for the CDR3 is TGTGCCTTTAGCGGGGGATCCTACGAGCAGTACTTC. The chain couples TRBV30 to TRBJ2-7; TRBD2 matches at 9 bases. CDR1 is GTSNPN and CDR2 is SVGIG in the germline V gene (reference sequence). The junction had 2 bases not matched to a gene; V was cut back by 7 bases and J by 1 base. The CDR3 is 12 residues long.

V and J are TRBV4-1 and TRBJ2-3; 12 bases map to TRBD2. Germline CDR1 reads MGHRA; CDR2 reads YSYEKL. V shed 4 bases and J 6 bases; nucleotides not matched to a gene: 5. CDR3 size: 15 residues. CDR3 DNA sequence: TGCGCCAGCAGCCCTAGCGGGGGGGCAGGGGATACGCAGTATTTT. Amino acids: CASSPSGGAGDTQYF.

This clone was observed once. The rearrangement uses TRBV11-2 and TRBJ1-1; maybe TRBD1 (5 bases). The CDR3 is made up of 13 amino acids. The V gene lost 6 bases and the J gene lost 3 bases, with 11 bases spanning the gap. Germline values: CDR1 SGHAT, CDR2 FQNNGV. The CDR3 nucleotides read TGTGCCAGCAGTTGGGGGTGGGACACTGAAGCTTTCTTT. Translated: CASSWGWDTEAFF.

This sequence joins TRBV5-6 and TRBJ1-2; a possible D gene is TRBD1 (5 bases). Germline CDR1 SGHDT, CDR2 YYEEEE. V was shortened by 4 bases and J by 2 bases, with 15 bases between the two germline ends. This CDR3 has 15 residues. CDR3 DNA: TGTGCCAGCAGCCCTCCCGGGGCGGCAAACTATGGCTACACCTTC. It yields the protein CASSPPGAANYGYTF.